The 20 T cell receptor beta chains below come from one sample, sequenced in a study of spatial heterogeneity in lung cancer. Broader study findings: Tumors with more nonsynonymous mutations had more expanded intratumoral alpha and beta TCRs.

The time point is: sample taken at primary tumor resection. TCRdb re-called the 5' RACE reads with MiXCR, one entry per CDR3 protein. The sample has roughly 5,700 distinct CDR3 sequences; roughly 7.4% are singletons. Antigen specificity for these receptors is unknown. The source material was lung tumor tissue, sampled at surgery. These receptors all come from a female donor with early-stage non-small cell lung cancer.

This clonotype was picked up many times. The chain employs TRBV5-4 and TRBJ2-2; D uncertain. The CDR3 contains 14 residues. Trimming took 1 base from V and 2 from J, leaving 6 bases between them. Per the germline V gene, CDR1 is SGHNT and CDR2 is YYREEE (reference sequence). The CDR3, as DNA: TGTGCCAGCAGCTTGCGTGGAAACACCGGGGAGCTGTTTTTT. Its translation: CASSLRGNTGELFF.

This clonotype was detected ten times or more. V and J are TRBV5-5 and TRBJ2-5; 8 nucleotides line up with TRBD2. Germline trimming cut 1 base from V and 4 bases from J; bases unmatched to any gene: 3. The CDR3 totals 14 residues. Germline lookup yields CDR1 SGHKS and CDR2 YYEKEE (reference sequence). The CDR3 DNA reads TGTGCCAGCAGCTTGAGACTAGCGTCAGAGACCCAGTACTTC. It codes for CASSLRLASETQYF.

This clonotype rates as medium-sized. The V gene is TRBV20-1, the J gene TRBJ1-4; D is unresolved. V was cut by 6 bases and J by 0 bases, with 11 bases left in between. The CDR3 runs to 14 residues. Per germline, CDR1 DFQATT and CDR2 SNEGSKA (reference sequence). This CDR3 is CSAPDFATNEKLFF. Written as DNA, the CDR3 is TGCAGTGCGCCGGACTTTGCAACTAATGAAAAACTGTTTTTT.

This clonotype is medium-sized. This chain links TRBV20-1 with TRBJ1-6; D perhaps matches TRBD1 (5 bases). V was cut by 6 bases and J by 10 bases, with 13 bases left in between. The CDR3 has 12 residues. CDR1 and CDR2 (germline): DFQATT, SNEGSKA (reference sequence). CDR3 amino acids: CSAYQGGSPLHF. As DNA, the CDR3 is TGCAGTGCGTACCAGGGCGGCTCACCCCTCCACTTT.

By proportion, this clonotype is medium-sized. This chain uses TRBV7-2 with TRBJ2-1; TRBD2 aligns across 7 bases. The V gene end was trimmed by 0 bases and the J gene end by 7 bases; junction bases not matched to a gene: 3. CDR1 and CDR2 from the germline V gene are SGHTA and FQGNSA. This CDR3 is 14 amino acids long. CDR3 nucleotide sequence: TGTGCCAGCAGCTTAGCGACGGGGGGAAATGAGCAGTTCTTC. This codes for CASSLATGGNEQFF.

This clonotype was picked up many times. The CDR3 DNA sequence: TGCAGTGCCATGCAGCGCGGCACAGATACGCAGTATTTT. This gives the protein CSAMQRGTDTQYF. J is TRBJ2-3 and V is TRBV20-1; D is undetermined. The germline V gene has CDR1 DFQATT and CDR2 SNEGSKA (reference sequence). CDR3 length: 13 residues. V was shortened by 6 bases and J by 1 base, with 11 bases between the two germline ends.

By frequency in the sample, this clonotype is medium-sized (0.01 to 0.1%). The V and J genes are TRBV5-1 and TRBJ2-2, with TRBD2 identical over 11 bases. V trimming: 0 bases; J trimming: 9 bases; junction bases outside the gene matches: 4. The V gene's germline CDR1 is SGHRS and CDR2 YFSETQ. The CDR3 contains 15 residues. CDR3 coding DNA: TGCGCCAGCAGCTTGGGACTAGCGGGGAACCGGGAGCTGTTTTTT. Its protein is CASSLGLAGNRELFF.

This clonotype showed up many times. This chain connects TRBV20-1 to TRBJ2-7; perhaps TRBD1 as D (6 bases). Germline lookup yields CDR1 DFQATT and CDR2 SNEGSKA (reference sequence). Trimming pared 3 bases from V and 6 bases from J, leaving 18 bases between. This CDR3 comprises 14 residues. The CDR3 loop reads CSARVGGRLGEQYF. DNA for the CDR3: TGCAGTGCTAGGGTTGGGGGCCGCCTGGGCGAGCAGTACTTC.

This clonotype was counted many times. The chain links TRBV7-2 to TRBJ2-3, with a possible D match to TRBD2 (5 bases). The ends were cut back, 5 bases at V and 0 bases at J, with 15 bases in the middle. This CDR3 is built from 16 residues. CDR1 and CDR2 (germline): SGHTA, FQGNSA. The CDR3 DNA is TGTGCCAGCAGCCCCTACCTAGCACAAAGCACAGATACGCAGTATTTT. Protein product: CASSPYLAQSTDTQYF. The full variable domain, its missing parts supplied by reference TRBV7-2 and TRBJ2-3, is GAGVSQSPSNKVTEKGKDVELRCDPISGHTALYWYRQSLGQGLEFLIYFQGNSAPDKSGLPSDRFSAERTGGSVSTLTIQRTQQEDSAVYLCASSPYLAQSTDTQYFGPGTRLTVL.

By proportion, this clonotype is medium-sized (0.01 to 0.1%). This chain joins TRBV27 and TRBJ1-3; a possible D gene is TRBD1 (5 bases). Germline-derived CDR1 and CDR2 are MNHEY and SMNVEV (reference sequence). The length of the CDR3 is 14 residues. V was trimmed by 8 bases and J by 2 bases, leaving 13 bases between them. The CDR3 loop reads CASRQMGPGNTIYF. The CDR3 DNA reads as TGTGCCAGCCGACAAATGGGACCTGGAAACACCATATATTTT.

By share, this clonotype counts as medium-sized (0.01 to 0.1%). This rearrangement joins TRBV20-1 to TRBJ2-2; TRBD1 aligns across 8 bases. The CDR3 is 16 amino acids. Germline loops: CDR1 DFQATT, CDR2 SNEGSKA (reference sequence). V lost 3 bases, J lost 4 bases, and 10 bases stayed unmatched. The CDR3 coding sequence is TGCAGTGCTAGTAGGGACCGGACAGGGACCACCGGGGAGCTGTTTTTT. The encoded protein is CSASRDRTGTTGELFF.

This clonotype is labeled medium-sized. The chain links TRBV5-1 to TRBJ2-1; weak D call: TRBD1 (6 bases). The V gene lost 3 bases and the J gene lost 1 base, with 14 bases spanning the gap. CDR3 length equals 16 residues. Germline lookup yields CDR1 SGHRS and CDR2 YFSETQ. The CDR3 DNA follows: TGCGCCAGCAGCTCTGGGATGGACAGATCCTACAATGAGCAGTTCTTC. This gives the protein CASSSGMDRSYNEQFF.

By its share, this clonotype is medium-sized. The CDR3 loop reads CASSLVGGAGTDTQYF. The CDR3 coding sequence is TGCGCCAGCAGCTTGGTAGGGGGAGCAGGCACAGATACGCAGTATTTT. The genes are TRBV5-1 and TRBJ2-3; D perhaps matches TRBD1 (6 bases). The CDR3 is 16 amino acids. Trimming took 0 bases from V and 1 from J, leaving 12 bases between them. The V gene's germline CDR1 is SGHRS and CDR2 YFSETQ.

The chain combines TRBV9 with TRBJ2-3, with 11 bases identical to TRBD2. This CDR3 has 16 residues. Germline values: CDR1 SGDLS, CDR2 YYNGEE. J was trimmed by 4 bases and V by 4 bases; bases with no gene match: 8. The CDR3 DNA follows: TGTGCCAGCAGCTCACTAGCGGGAGACCCCCCAGATACGCAGTATTTT. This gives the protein CASSSLAGDPPDTQYF.

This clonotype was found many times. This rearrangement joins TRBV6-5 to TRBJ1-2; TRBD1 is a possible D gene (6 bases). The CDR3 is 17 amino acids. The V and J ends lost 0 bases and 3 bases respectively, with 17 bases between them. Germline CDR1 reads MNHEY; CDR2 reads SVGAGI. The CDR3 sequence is CASSYSSMDSRDYGYTF. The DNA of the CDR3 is TGTGCCAGCAGTTACTCGTCCATGGACAGTCGGGACTATGGCTACACCTTC.

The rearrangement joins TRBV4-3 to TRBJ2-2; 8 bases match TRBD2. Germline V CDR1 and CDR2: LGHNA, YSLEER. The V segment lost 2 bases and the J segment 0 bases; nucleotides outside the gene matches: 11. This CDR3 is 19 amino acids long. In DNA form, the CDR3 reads TGCGCCAGCAGCCAAAACAGACTTAGAGCGGGGGCGAACACCGGGGAGCTGTTTTTT. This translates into CASSQNRLRAGANTGELFF.

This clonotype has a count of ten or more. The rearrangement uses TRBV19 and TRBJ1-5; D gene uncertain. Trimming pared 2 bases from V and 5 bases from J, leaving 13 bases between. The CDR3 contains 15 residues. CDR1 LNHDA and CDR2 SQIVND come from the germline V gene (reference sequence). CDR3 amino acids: CASSIPRRSDQPQHF. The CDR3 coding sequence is TGTGCCAGTAGTATACCTCGGCGGTCCGATCAGCCCCAGCATTTT.

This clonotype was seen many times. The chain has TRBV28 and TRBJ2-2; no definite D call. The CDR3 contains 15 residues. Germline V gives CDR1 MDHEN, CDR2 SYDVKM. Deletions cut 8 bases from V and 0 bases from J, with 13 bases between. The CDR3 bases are TGTGCCAGCGAAGGGTTTGCAGCGAACACCGGGGAGCTGTTTTTT. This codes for CASEGFAANTGELFF.

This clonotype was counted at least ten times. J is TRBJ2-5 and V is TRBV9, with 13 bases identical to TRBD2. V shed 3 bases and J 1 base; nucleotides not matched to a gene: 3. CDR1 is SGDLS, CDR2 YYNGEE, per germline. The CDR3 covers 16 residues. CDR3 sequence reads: CASSEGLAGPQETQYF. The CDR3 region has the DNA TGTGCCAGCAGCGAGGGACTAGCGGGGCCCCAAGAGACCCAGTACTTC. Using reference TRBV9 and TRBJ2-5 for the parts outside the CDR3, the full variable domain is DSGVTQTPKHLITATGQRVTLRCSPRSGDLSVYWYQQSLDQGLQFLIQYYNGEERAKGNILERFSAQQFPDLHSELNLSSLELGDSALYFCASSEGLAGPQETQYFGPGTRLLVL.

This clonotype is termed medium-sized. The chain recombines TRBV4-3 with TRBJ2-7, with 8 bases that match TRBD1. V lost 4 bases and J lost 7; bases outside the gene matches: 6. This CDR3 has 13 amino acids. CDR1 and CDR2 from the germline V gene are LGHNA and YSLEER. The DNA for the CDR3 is TGCGCCAGCAGCCCACGGACAGGGCGAGAGCAGTACTTC. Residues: CASSPRTGREQYF.